This T cell receptor beta chain was retrieved from a study of post-analysis software for immune sequencing data. Each TCR beta cDNA library carried unique molecular identifiers. Some 500,000 cDNA molecules were recovered from an input of roughly 0.85 to 10 million T cells. MiXCR, run by TCRdb on the PCR reads, gives a single entry per CDR3 protein. The data show 380,000 or so distinct CDR3 sequences, with roughly 35% seen just once and roughly 13% held by the top ten. This clonotype has only a few counts. Antigen: not known. Findings and limits, study-wide: Diversity measured as normalized Chao1 was significantly lower in multiple sclerosis patients than in controls. With F measure, samples from one preparation batch clustered together strongly. There were roughly 5 TRBV segments more frequent in patients than controls, and TRBV5-6, TRBV5-1 and TRBV20-1 were among them.

This CDR3 region has 13 residues. Germline CDR1 SQVTM, CDR2 ANQGSEA. V was cut by 7 bases and J by 1 base, with 11 bases left in between. Sequencing was performed on blood. The sequence was obtained from a girl aged 5 to 17 with multiple sclerosis. The chain recombines TRBV29-1 with TRBJ2-1, with D tentatively TRBD1 (5 bases). The CDR3 coding sequence is TGCAGCGGTAATAAGGGGTCCTACAATGAGCAGTTCTTC. Amino acid sequence: CSGNKGSYNEQFF.